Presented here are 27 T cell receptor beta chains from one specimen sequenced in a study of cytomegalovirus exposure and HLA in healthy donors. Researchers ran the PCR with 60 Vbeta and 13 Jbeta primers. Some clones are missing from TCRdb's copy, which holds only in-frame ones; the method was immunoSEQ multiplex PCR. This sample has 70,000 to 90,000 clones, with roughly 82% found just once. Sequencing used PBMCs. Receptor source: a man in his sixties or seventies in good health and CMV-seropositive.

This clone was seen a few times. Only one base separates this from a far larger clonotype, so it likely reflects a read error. CDR3 nucleotide sequence: TGTGCCAGCAGCCAATTCACCGGGACAGGGGCTTATGGCTACACCTTC. Encoded protein: CASSQFTGTGAYGYTF. The rearrangement uses TRBV11-3 and TRBJ1-2; 10 bases match TRBD1. V lost 5 bases and J lost 5; bases outside the gene matches: 11. The germline V gene encodes CDR1 SGHNT and CDR2 YENEEA. The CDR3 spans 16 residues.

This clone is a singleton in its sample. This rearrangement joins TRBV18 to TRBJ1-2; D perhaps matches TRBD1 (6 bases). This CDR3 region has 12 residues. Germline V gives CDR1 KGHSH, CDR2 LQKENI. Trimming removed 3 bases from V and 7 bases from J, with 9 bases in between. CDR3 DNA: TGTGCCAGCTCACCGGACAGTGTTGGCTACACCTTC. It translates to CASSPDSVGYTF.

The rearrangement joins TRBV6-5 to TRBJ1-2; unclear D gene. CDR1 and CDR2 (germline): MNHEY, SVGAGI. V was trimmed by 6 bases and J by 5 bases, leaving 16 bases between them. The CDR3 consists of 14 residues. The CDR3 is CASSTGFFGYGYTF. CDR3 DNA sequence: TGTGCCAGCAGCACCGGGTTCTTTGGGTATGGCTACACCTTC.

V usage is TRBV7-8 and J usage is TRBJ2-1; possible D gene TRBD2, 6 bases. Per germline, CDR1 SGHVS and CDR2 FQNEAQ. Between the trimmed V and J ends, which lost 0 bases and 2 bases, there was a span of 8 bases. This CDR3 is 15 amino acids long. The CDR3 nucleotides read TGTGCCAGCAGCTTAGCTAGCGGAGCCTACAATGAGCAGTTCTTC. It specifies CASSLASGAYNEQFF. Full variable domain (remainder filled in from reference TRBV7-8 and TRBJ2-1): GAGVSQSPRYKVAKRGQDVALRCDPISGHVSLFWYQQALGQGPEFLTYFQNEAQLDKSGLPSDRFFAERPEGSVSTLKIQRTQQEDSAVYLCASSLASGAYNEQFFGPGTRLTVL.

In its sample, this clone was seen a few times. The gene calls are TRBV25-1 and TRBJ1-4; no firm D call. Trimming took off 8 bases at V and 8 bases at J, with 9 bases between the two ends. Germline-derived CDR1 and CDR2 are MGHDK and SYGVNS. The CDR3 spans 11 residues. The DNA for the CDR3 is TGTGCCAGCTTGGGGAGCGAAAAACTGTTTTTT. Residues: CASLGSEKLFF.

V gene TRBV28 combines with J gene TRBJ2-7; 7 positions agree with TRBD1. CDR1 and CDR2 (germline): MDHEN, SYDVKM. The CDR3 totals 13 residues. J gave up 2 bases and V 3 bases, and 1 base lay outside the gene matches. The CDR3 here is CASSLGQTYEQYF. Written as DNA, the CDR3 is TGTGCCAGCAGTTTGGGACAGACCTACGAGCAGTACTTC. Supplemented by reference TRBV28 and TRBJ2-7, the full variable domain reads DVKVTQSSRYLVKRTGEKVFLECVQDMDHENMFWYRQDPGLGLRLIYFSYDVKMKEKGDIPEGYSVSREKKERFSLILESASTNQTSMYLCASSLGQTYEQYFGPGTRLTVT.

The CDR3 spells CASSQGQDNYGYTF. CDR3 bases: TGCGCCAGCAGCCAAGGACAGGATAACTATGGCTACACCTTC. The rearrangement links TRBV4-1 to TRBJ1-2, with TRBD1 as a possible D gene (6 bases). The CDR3 consists of 14 residues. CDR1 is MGHRA and CDR2 is YSYEKL in the germline V gene. The V and J ends lost 1 base and 1 base respectively, with 7 bases between them.

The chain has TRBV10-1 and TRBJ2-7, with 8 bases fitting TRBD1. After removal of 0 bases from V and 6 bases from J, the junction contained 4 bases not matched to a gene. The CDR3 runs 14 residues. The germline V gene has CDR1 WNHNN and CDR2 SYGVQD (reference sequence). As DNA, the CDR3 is TGCGCCAGCAGTGAGTCGACAGGGGTGACCGAGCAGTACTTC. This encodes CASSESTGVTEQYF.

In DNA, the CDR3 is TGTGCCAGCAGCACCAGGACAGGGGTCGAGCAGTACTTC. This sequence encodes CASSTRTGVEQYF. The chain has TRBV9 and TRBJ2-7, with TRBD1 matching 9 bases. After removal of 4 bases from V and 6 bases from J, the junction contained 5 bases not matched to a gene. CDR1 and CDR2 (germline): SGDLS, YYNGEE. CDR3 size: 13 residues.

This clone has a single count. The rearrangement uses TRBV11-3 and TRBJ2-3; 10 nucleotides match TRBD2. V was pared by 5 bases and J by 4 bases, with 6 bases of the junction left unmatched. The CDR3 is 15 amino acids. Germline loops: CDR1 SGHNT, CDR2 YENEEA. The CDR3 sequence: CASSPGTSASDTQYF. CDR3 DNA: TGTGCCAGCAGCCCCGGGACTAGCGCTTCAGATACGCAGTATTTT.

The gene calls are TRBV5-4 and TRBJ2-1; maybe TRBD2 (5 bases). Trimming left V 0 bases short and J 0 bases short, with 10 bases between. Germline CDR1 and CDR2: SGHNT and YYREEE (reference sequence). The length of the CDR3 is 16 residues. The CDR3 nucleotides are TGTGCCAGCAGCTTGGGCGGAGGCAGCTCCTACAATGAGCAGTTCTTC. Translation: CASSLGGGSSYNEQFF.

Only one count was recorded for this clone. The CDR3 reads CASSEQTSGELFF. CDR3 nucleotides: TGTGCCAGCAGTGAACAGACTTCTGGGGAGCTGTTTTTT. The chain recombines TRBV25-1 with TRBJ2-2; D remains ambiguous. Trimming shortened V by 2 bases and J by 8 bases, and 9 bases separated the two germline ends. CDR1 and CDR2 (germline): MGHDK, SYGVNS. The CDR3 has 13 residues.

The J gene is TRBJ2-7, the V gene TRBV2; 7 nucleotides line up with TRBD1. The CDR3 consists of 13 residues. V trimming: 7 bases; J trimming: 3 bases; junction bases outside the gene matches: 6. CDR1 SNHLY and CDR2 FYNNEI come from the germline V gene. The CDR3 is CASKSGQLYEQYF. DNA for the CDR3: TGTGCCAGCAAGTCGGGACAGCTCTACGAGCAGTACTTC.

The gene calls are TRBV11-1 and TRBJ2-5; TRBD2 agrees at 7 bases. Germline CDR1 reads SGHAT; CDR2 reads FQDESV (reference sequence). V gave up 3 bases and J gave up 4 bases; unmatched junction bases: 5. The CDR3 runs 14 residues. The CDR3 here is CASSFLSGGETQYF. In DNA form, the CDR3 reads TGTGCCAGCAGCTTTTTATCGGGAGGAGAGACCCAGTACTTC.

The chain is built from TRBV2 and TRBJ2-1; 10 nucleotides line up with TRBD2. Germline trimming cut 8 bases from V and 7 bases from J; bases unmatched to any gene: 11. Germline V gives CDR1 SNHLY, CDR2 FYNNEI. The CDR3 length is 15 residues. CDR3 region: CASHKGLASGNEQFF. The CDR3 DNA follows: TGTGCCAGCCACAAGGGACTAGCGTCAGGTAATGAGCAGTTCTTC.

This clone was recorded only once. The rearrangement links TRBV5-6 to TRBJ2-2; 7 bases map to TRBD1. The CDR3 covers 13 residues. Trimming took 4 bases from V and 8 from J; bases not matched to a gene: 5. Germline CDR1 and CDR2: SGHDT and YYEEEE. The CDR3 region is CASSQDRSGELFF. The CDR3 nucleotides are TGTGCCAGCAGCCAGGACAGGTCGGGGGAGCTGTTTTTT. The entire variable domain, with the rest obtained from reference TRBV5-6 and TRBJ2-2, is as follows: DAGVTQSPTHLIKTRGQQVTLRCSPKSGHDTVSWYQQALGQGPQFIFQYYEEEERQRGNFPDRFSGHQFPNYSSELNVNALLLGDSALYLCASSQDRSGELFFGEGSRLTVL.

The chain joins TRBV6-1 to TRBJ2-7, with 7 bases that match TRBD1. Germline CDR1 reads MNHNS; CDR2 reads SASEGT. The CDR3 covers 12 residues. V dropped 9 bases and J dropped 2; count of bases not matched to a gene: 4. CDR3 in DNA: TGTGCCAGTGGACAGGTTCCCTACGAGCAGTACTTC. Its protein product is CASGQVPYEQYF.

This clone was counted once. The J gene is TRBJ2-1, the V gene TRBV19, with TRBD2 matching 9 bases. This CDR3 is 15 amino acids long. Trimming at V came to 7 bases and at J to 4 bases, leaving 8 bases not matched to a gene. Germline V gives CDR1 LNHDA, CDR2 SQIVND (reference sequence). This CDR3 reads CASNSALAGYNEQFF. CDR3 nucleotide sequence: TGTGCCAGTAACTCCGCGCTAGCGGGGTACAATGAGCAGTTCTTC.

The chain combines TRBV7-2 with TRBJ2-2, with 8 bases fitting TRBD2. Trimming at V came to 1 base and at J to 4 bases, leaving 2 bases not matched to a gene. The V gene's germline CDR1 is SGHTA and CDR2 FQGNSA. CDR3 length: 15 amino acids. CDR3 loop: CASSLDSGATGELFF. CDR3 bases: TGTGCCAGCAGCTTAGATAGCGGGGCCACCGGGGAGCTGTTTTTT.

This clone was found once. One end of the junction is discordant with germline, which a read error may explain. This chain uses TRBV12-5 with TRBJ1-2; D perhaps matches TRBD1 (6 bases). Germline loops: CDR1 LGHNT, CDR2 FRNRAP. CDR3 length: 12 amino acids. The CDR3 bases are TGTGCTAGTGGTTTGGTACGGGACAACATTTCTTTC. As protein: CASGLVRDNISF.

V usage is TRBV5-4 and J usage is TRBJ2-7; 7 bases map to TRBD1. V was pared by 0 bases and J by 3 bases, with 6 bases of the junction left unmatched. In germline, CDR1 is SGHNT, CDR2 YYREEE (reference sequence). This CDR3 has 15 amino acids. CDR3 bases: TGTGCCAGCAGCTTGGGACAGGGACGCCACTACGAGCAGTACTTC. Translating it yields CASSLGQGRHYEQYF.

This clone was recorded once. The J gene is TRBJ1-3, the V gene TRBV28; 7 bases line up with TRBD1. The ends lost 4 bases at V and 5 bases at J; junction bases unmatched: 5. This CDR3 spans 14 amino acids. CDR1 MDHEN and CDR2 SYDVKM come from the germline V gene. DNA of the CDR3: TGTGCCAGCAGTTGGTCGGGACAGCGAAACACCATATATTTT. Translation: CASSWSGQRNTIYF. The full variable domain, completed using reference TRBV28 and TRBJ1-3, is DVKVTQSSRYLVKRTGEKVFLECVQDMDHENMFWYRQDPGLGLRLIYFSYDVKMKEKGDIPEGYSVSREKKERFSLILESASTNQTSMYLCASSWSGQRNTIYFGEGSWLTVV.

CDR3 DNA: TGTGCCAGCAGTTACCCCGGCTCCTACGAGCAGTACTTC. This translates into CASSYPGSYEQYF. The V call is TRBV6-5, the J call TRBJ2-7; D gene ambiguous. The CDR3 consists of 13 residues. Trimming removed 2 bases at V and 0 bases at J, with 5 bases between. From germline, CDR1 is MNHEY and CDR2 SVGAGI.

The CDR3 nucleotides read TGTGCCAGCAGTGAGGAGGAAGGGTCAGGCTATGGCTACACCTTC. Translation: CASSEEEGSGYGYTF. This chain joins TRBV2 and TRBJ1-2, with D hard to call. V lost 3 bases and J lost 4, with 15 bases in between. Germline loops: CDR1 SNHLY, CDR2 FYNNEI. This CDR3 contains 15 residues.

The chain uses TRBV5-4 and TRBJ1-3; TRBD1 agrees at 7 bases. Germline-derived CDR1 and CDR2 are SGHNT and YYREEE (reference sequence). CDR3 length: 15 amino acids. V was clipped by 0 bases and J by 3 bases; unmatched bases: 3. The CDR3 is CASSLGRGSGNTIYF. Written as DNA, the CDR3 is TGTGCCAGCAGCTTGGGCAGGGGGAGTGGAAACACCATATATTTT.

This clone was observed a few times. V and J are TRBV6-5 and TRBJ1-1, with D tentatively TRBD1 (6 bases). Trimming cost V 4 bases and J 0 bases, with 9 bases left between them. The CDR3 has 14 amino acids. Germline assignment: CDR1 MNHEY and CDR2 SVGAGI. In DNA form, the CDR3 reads TGTGCCAGCAGTTCGCGGGGGCTGAACACTGAAGCTTTCTTT. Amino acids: CASSSRGLNTEAFF.

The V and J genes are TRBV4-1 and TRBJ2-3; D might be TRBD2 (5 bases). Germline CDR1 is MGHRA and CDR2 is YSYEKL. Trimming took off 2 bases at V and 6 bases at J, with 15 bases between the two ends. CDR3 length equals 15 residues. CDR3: CASSQRPDSVDTQYF. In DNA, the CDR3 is TGCGCCAGCAGCCAAAGGCCGGATAGCGTTGATACGCAGTATTTT.